Shown below are 26 T cell receptor beta chains from a single sample sequenced in a study of T cells in Graves' hyperthyroidism and ophthalmopathy. RNA transcripts were the template for amplifying TCR beta CDR3 regions. The TCR CDR3 first-round RT-PCR relied on the HTBI primer set. TCRdb ran MiXCR on the multiplex PCR reads and lists one entry per CDR3 protein. The table lists 660,000 or so distinct CDR3 sequences, roughly 20% of them singletons, with roughly a third in the top ten. The sequenced material came from blood. These receptors all come from a man between 25 and 39 years old with Graves' ophthalmopathy.

V usage is TRBV27 and J usage is TRBJ2-1, with 8 bases matching TRBD2. V lost 6 bases and J lost 0; bases outside the gene matches: 4. The CDR3 has 15 residues. Germline V gene lookup returns CDR1 MNHEY and CDR2 SMNVEV (reference sequence). CDR3 region: CASSQAGDSYNEQFF. CDR3 sequence (DNA): TGTGCCAGCAGCCAAGCGGGGGACTCCTACAATGAGCAGTTCTTC.

This clonotype was seen repeatedly, ten times or more. At one end, the junction sequence differs from germline, possibly due to a read error. The genes are TRBV2 and TRBJ2-7; TRBD1 matches 7 bases. This CDR3 spans 16 amino acids. Germline V gene sequence: CDR1 SNHLY, CDR2 FYNNEI. The CDR3 nucleotides are TGTGCCAGCAGAGAAGAGGGTAGGGGGCGGCTCGGCGAGCAGTACTTC. Translated: CASREEGRGRLGEQYF.

A few counts support this clonotype. The V gene is TRBV5-1, the J gene TRBJ2-1; the D gene is possibly TRBD1 (6 bases). This CDR3 is built from 15 residues. The germline V gene encodes CDR1 SGHRS and CDR2 YFSETQ. Trimming took off 0 bases at V and 4 bases at J, with 11 bases between the two ends. CDR3 nucleotide sequence: TGCGCCAGCAGCTTGGTTACAGGGTCATACAATGAGCAGTTCTTC. Protein sequence: CASSLVTGSYNEQFF.

The chain carries TRBV7-3 and TRBJ2-1, with unresolved D. Germline assignment: CDR1 SGHTA and CDR2 FQGTGA. The CDR3 is 13 amino acids. The V end lost 2 bases, the J end lost 5 bases, and 7 bases lay between the germline ends. The CDR3 DNA reads TGTGCCAGCAGCTTACACCGGAACAATGAGCAGTTCTTC. It is translated as CASSLHRNNEQFF. Full variable domain (rest looked up from reference TRBV7-3 and TRBJ2-1): GAGVSQTPSNKVTEKGKYVELRCDPISGHTALYWYRQSLGQGPEFLIYFQGTGAADDSGLPNDRFFAVRPEGSVSTLKIQRTERGDSAVYLCASSLHRNNEQFFGPGTRLTVL.

CDR3 sequence (DNA): TGTGCCAGCAGTTGGGTGGCTTTGGGGAACACCGGGGAGCTGTTTTTT. Translated, it gives CASSWVALGNTGELFF. V gene TRBV6-2 or TRBV6-3 combines with J gene TRBJ2-2, with D uncertain. Germline CDR1 and CDR2: MNHEY and SVGEGT. The CDR3 contains 16 residues. V lost 4 bases to trimming and J lost 1 base, with 13 bases between them.

V usage is TRBV29-1 and J usage is TRBJ2-4; 8 positions agree with TRBD1. The CDR3 loop spans 13 amino acids. Per the germline V gene, CDR1 is SQVTM and CDR2 is ANQGSEA. V lost 6 bases, J lost 5 bases, and 6 bases stayed unmatched. Here the CDR3 reads CSVPGQGQNIQYF. The CDR3 DNA reads TGCAGCGTCCCAGGACAGGGACAAAACATTCAGTACTTC.

The table lists this clonotype with many counts. The V and J genes are TRBV30 and TRBJ1-2, with D unclear. The V gene lost 5 bases and the J gene lost 6 bases, with 7 bases spanning the gap. The V gene's germline CDR1 is GTSNPN and CDR2 SVGIG (reference sequence). CDR3 length: 10 amino acids. The CDR3 region is CAWWQDGYTF. CDR3 nucleotide sequence: TGTGCCTGGTGGCAGGATGGCTACACCTTC.

This clonotype appeared a few times. The chain has TRBV6-1 and TRBJ2-5; 8 bases align to TRBD1. The J segment lost 4 bases and the V segment lost 7 bases, leaving 8 bases of the junction unmatched. CDR3 size: 14 residues. The germline CDR1 and CDR2 sequences are MNHNS and SASEGT. As DNA, the CDR3 is TGTGCCAGCAAAAACGACAGGGGCCGAGAGACCCAGTACTTC. Translating it yields CASKNDRGRETQYF.

This clonotype was seen repeatedly, ten times or more. The rearrangement uses TRBV28 and TRBJ1-1, with 10 bases lining up with TRBD1. Germline V gives CDR1 MDHEN, CDR2 SYDVKM. V lost 6 bases and J lost 3; bases outside the gene matches: 4. This CDR3 is 14 amino acids long. The DNA for the CDR3 is TGTGCCAGCAGCACCGGGACAGGGGACACTGAAGCTTTCTTT. The encoded protein is CASSTGTGDTEAFF.

This sequence joins TRBV3-1 and TRBJ1-3, with D hard to call. CDR1 is LGHDT, CDR2 YNNKEL, per germline (reference sequence). The CDR3 is 14 residues long. The V and J ends lost 3 bases and 5 bases respectively, with 11 bases between them. This CDR3 reads CASSQSQLRNTIYF. CDR3 in DNA: TGTGCCAGCAGCCAGTCCCAGCTTCGAAACACCATATATTTT.

The V and J genes are TRBV20-1 and TRBJ1-4; weak D call: TRBD1 (6 bases). Germline V gives CDR1 DFQATT, CDR2 SNEGSKA (reference sequence). V shed 3 bases and J shed 8 bases, with 10 bases lying between them. The CDR3 totals 12 residues. The CDR3 reads CSASPTGEKLFF. The CDR3 region has the DNA TGCAGTGCTAGCCCTACAGGGGAAAAACTGTTTTTT.

This clonotype was found a few times. The chain uses TRBV28 and TRBJ2-3; 9 bases fit TRBD1. The germline V gene encodes CDR1 MDHEN and CDR2 SYDVKM. J gave up 6 bases and V 0 bases, and 7 bases lay outside the gene matches. CDR3 length equals 16 residues. CDR3 protein: CASSLWGQGTSDTQYF. In nucleotides, the CDR3 is TGTGCCAGCAGTTTATGGGGACAGGGTACTTCGGATACGCAGTATTTT.

This clonotype has a handful of counts. The J gene is TRBJ2-3, the V gene TRBV5-8, with TRBD2 identical over 8 bases. Losses at the gene ends were 4 bases for V and 9 bases for J; bases not matched to a gene: 10. The germline V gene encodes CDR1 SGHTS and CDR2 YDEGEE. This CDR3 has 14 amino acids. CDR3 loop: CASSASPGGETQYF. The CDR3 coding sequence is TGTGCCAGCAGCGCCTCCCCGGGGGGGGAAACGCAGTATTTT.

The chain combines TRBV19 with TRBJ1-5, with D possibly TRBD1 on 5 matching bases. Germline V gene lookup returns CDR1 LNHDA and CDR2 SQIVND (reference sequence). V shed 6 bases and J shed 7 bases, with 16 bases lying between them. CDR3 length equals 14 residues. DNA of the CDR3: TGTGCCAGTAGCTACACGGGGGAGCGGCAGCCCCAGCATTTT. Protein: CASSYTGERQPQHF.

This clonotype was counted only a few times. The rearrangement uses TRBV5-6 and TRBJ2-3, with 14 bases that match TRBD2. The CDR3 totals 17 residues. V was pared by 4 bases and J by 4 bases, with 8 bases of the junction left unmatched. Germline V lookup: CDR1 SGHDT, CDR2 YYEEEE. The chain's CDR3 is CASSQGLAGEEADTQYF. CDR3 in DNA: TGTGCCAGCAGCCAGGGACTAGCGGGAGAAGAAGCAGATACGCAGTATTTT.

The V gene is TRBV29-1, the J gene TRBJ1-2; D ambiguous. Trimming took 4 bases from V and 1 from J, leaving 19 bases between them. CDR1 SQVTM and CDR2 ANQGSEA come from the germline V gene. The CDR3 sequence is 16 residues long. CDR3 amino acids: CSVVFRVGSYNYGYTF. CDR3 in DNA: TGCAGCGTTGTTTTTAGGGTAGGGTCTTATAACTATGGCTACACCTTC. The full variable domain, its missing parts supplied by reference TRBV29-1 and TRBJ1-2, is SAVISQKPSRDICQRGTSLTIQCQVDSQVTMMFWYRQQPGQSLTLIATANQGSEATYESGFVIDKFPISRPNLTFSTLTVSNMSPEDSSIYLCSVVFRVGSYNYGYTFGSGTRLTVV.

This clonotype was seen once. A much larger clone differs by one base, so this may be a read error. The CDR3 region has the DNA TGTGCCGGCAGCCTCGGACAGGTGGGAACGTACGAGCAGTACTTC. Protein sequence: CAGSLGQVGTYEQYF. The chain recombines TRBV7-2 with TRBJ2-7; the match to TRBD1 covers 7 bases. The CDR3 consists of 15 residues. The germline CDR1 and CDR2 sequences are SGHTA and FQGNSA.

The chain combines TRBV27 with TRBJ2-7; D is undetermined. CDR1 MNHEY and CDR2 SMNVEV come from the germline V gene (reference sequence). Trimming removed 7 bases at V and 7 bases at J, with 17 bases between. The CDR3 is made up of 13 amino acids. CDR3 sequence: CASKGSGLEEQYF. DNA for the CDR3: TGTGCCAGCAAGGGATCCGGCCTAGAGGAGCAGTACTTC.

This clonotype showed up just a few times. The chain has TRBV7-2 and TRBJ1-4; no clear D gene. The CDR3 contains 14 residues. The V gene's germline CDR1 is SGHTA and CDR2 FQGNSA. With 3 bases removed from V and 2 bases from J, the gap between germline ends came to 7 bases. CDR3 residues: CASSFLGTNEKLFF. For the CDR3, the DNA is TGTGCCAGCAGCTTTCTGGGGACTAATGAAAAACTGTTTTTT.

This clonotype has more than one count but fewer than ten. The rearrangement uses TRBV19 and TRBJ2-1; 7 nucleotides align to TRBD1. Looked up from germline, CDR1 is LNHDA and CDR2 is SQIVND (reference sequence). V was pared by 3 bases and J by 2 bases, with 4 bases of the junction left unmatched. This CDR3 is built from 15 residues. The CDR3 nucleotides are TGTGCCAGTAGTATTGGTGGGACAGCCTACAATGAGCAGTTCTTC. It specifies CASSIGGTAYNEQFF.

V gene TRBV28 combines with J gene TRBJ2-2; 12 bases line up with TRBD2. V was pared by 7 bases and J by 5 bases, with 8 bases of the junction left unmatched. Germline V lookup: CDR1 MDHEN, CDR2 SYDVKM. This CDR3 has 16 residues. The CDR3 loop is CASTLAGTSGTGELFF. As DNA, the CDR3 is TGTGCCAGCACCTTAGCCGGGACTAGCGGGACCGGGGAGCTGTTTTTT. Full variable domain (rest looked up from reference TRBV28 and TRBJ2-2): DVKVTQSSRYLVKRTGEKVFLECVQDMDHENMFWYRQDPGLGLRLIYFSYDVKMKEKGDIPEGYSVSREKKERFSLILESASTNQTSMYLCASTLAGTSGTGELFFGEGSRLTVL.

This chain connects TRBV10-3 to TRBJ1-2, with TRBD1 matching 12 bases. The CDR3 has 16 residues. V lost 5 bases and J lost 8; bases outside the gene matches: 12. Germline CDR1 is ENHRY and CDR2 is SYGVKD. The CDR3 DNA reads TGTGCCATCAGTCCGTTTTCGGGACAGGGGGCGCAAGGCTACACCTTC. Translating it yields CAISPFSGQGAQGYTF.

V and J are TRBV28 and TRBJ2-1; weak D call: TRBD1 (5 bases). The germline V gene has CDR1 MDHEN and CDR2 SYDVKM. V was pared by 6 bases and J by 0 bases, with 12 bases between. This CDR3 is 15 amino acids long. Here the CDR3 reads CASRETGSSYNEQFF. CDR3 sequence (DNA): TGTGCCAGCAGAGAAACAGGAAGCTCCTACAATGAGCAGTTCTTC.

Only a few counts were recorded for this clonotype. The CDR3 coding sequence is TGTGCCAGCAGCTCATCAGCCCAGAGATACAATGAGCAGTTCTTC. It codes for CASSSSAQRYNEQFF. This sequence joins TRBV7-2 and TRBJ2-1; D is unclear. V lost 4 bases and J lost 4, with 14 bases in between. CDR1 is SGHTA, CDR2 FQGNSA, per germline. The CDR3 contains 15 residues. Drawing the rest from reference TRBV7-2 and TRBJ2-1, the complete variable domain is GAGVSQSPSNKVTEKGKDVELRCDPISGHTALYWYRQSLGQGLEFLIYFQGNSAPDKSGLPSDRFSAERTGGSVSTLTIQRTQQEDSAVYLCASSSSAQRYNEQFFGPGTRLTVL.

The J gene is TRBJ2-3, the V gene TRBV28; 10 nucleotides match TRBD2. The germline CDR1 and CDR2 sequences are MDHEN and SYDVKM. The CDR3 totals 16 residues. V lost 2 bases and J lost 3; bases outside the gene matches: 5. The CDR3 protein is CASSLGASGRTDTQYF. CDR3 nucleotides: TGTGCCAGCAGTTTAGGGGCTAGCGGGAGAACAGATACGCAGTATTTT.

The table lists this clonotype with a few counts. The chain uses TRBV13 and TRBJ2-1; TRBD2 is a possible D gene (5 bases). Germline-derived CDR1 and CDR2 are PRHDT and FYEKMQ (reference sequence). Trimming pared 5 bases from V and 0 bases from J, leaving 11 bases between. The length of the CDR3 is 15 residues. The CDR3 reads CASSPIASSYNEQFF. As DNA, the CDR3 is TGTGCCAGCAGCCCCATAGCGTCCTCCTACAATGAGCAGTTCTTC.